Listed below are T cell receptor beta chains from one sample, sequenced in a study of T-cell memory formation after mild COVID-19. Via MiXCR, TCRdb re-called the 5' RACE reads, giving one row per CDR3 protein. The table has 210,000 or so distinct CDR3 sequences, roughly 30% seen once. The specimen was PBMCs or a T cell subset sorted from them (not recorded which). The receptors derive from an adult woman who had mild COVID-19 (a few samples of this study predate the infection). Cell type and time point are not known. Both conserved end residues are part of each CDR3.

V gene: TRBV5-1
CDR3 protein: CASSLGVTRTF

V gene: TRBV6-2/TRBV6-3
CDR3 protein: CASSYVQGSGTDTQYF

V gene: TRBV5-1
CDR3 protein: CASSLSTGDTEAFF

V gene: TRBV20-1
CDR3 protein: CSASAPRQGPYNSPLHF

V gene: TRBV29-1
CDR3 protein: CSVEMEANYGYTF

V gene: TRBV6-2/TRBV6-3
CDR3 protein: CASHSLAANTGELFF

V gene: TRBV7-2
CDR3 protein: CASSVLAGAADTQYF

V gene: TRBV7-2
CDR3 protein: CASSLGSLQETQYF

V gene: TRBV18
CDR3 protein: CASSRETQYF

V gene: TRBV9
CDR3 protein: CASSGSGFSGANVLTF

V gene: TRBV20-1
CDR3 protein: CSARGRQWETQYF

V gene: TRBV5-1
CDR3 protein: CASSLAGTGYEQYF

V gene: TRBV9
CDR3 protein: CASSVGTSGGDTQYF

V gene: TRBV4-2
CDR3 protein: CASSQDVAAIRYGYTF

V gene: TRBV10-1
CDR3 protein: CASSESTKAKNIQYF

V gene: TRBV12-3/TRBV12-4
CDR3 protein: CASSLGGSNSPLHF

V gene: TRBV4-3
CDR3 protein: CASSQQVFSSYEQYF

V gene: TRBV27
CDR3 protein: CASSLRRGKQYF

V gene: TRBV6-2/TRBV6-3
CDR3 protein: CASSGTVNTEAFF

V gene: TRBV9
CDR3 protein: CASSVGAGGLNTEAFF

V gene: TRBV29-1
CDR3 protein: CSALADASYEQYF

V gene: TRBV10-3
CDR3 protein: CANRDQVTYGYTF

V gene: TRBV5-1
CDR3 protein: CASRTPGPPGNEQFF

V gene: TRBV20-1
CDR3 protein: CSARNRRGYTDTQYF

V gene: TRBV5-1
CDR3 protein: CASSLDRAGELFF

V gene: TRBV18
CDR3 protein: CASSPPTVAKNIQYF

V gene: TRBV12-3/TRBV12-4
CDR3 protein: CASRNLMGAEAFF

V gene: TRBV29-1
CDR3 protein: CSVVFRGAGETQYF

V gene: TRBV7-9
CDR3 protein: CASSLPGATNEKLFF

V gene: TRBV3-1
CDR3 protein: CASSPGLLGDEQFF

V gene: TRBV2
CDR3 protein: CASSVSGTDTEAFF

V gene: TRBV7-9
CDR3 protein: CASSSGQPANYGYTF

V gene: TRBV6-5
CDR3 protein: CASSFAGTATYEQYF

V gene: TRBV12-3/TRBV12-4
CDR3 protein: CASSLALSNRYGNSYEQYF

V gene: TRBV12-3/TRBV12-4
CDR3 protein: CASSSVLGSGRGRNEQFF

V gene: TRBV10-3
CDR3 protein: CAISERGETQYF

V gene: TRBV20-1
CDR3 protein: CSATRGRSSYEQYF

V gene: TRBV29-1
CDR3 protein: CSARGGIPYMDTQYF

V gene: TRBV7-2
CDR3 protein: CASSFWTGDYEQYF

V gene: TRBV12-3/TRBV12-4
CDR3 protein: CASRRQGMMGYTF

V gene: TRBV2
CDR3 protein: CASSEAQSTGDYGYTF

V gene: TRBV4-1
CDR3 protein: CASSQRQGAELSYEQYF

V gene: TRBV4-3
CDR3 protein: CASRPSTGAYEQYF

V gene: TRBV23-1
CDR3 protein: CASPGPPEAFF

V gene: TRBV12-3/TRBV12-4
CDR3 protein: CASSQGASWQPQHF

V gene: TRBV3-1
CDR3 protein: CASSQVPGQAGNTEAFF

V gene: TRBV5-1
CDR3 protein: CASSLAETYNEQFF

V gene: TRBV12-3/TRBV12-4
CDR3 protein: CASSPAGHSPEQYF

V gene: TRBV19
CDR3 protein: CASSIKTANTGELFF

V gene: TRBV11-2
CDR3 protein: CASSGPGLGVVDEQFF

V gene: TRBV4-3
CDR3 protein: CASSQGGLAGGQNEQFF

V gene: TRBV12-3/TRBV12-4
CDR3 protein: CASGPAWAGVITGELFF

V gene: TRBV29-1
CDR3 protein: CSVERSGGTEAFF

V gene: TRBV4-3
CDR3 protein: CASSLSPGTGVHEQYF